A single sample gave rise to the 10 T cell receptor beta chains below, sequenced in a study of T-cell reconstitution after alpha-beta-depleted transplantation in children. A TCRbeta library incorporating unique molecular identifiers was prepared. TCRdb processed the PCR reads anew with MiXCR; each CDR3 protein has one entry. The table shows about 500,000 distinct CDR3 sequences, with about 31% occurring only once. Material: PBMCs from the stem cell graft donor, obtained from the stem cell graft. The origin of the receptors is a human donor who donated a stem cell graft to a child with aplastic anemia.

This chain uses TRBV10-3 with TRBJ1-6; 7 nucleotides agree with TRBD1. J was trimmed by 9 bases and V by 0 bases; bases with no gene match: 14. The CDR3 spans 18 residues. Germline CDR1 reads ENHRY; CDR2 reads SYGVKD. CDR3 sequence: CAISESKIPGGDGSPLHF. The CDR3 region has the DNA TGTGCCATCAGTGAGTCGAAGATCCCAGGGGGTGATGGTTCACCCCTCCACTTT.

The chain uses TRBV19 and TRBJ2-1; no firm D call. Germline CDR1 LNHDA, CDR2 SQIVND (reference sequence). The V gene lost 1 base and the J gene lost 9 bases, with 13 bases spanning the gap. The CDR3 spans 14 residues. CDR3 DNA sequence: TGTGCCAGTAGTATAGTATTAGGGTCGGGTGAGCAGTTCTTC. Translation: CASSIVLGSGEQFF. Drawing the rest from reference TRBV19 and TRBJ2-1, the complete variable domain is DGGITQSPKYLFRKEGQNVTLSCEQNLNHDAMYWYRQDPGQGLRLIYYSQIVNDFQKGDIAEGYSVSREKKESFPLTVTSAQKNPTAFYLCASSIVLGSGEQFFGPGTRLTVL.

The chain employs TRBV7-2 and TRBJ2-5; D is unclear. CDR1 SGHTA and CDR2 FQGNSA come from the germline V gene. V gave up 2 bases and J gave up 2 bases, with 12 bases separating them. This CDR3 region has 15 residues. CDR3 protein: CASSLSRPPQETQYF. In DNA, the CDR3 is TGTGCCAGCAGCTTATCCCGACCACCGCAAGAGACCCAGTACTTC.

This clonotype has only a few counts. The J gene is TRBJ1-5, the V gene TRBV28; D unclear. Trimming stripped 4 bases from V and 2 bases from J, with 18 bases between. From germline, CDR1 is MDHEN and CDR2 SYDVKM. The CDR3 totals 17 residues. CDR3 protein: CASSSRTGSVGNQPQHF. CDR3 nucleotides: TGTGCCAGCAGTTCCAGGACCGGTTCGGTTGGCAATCAGCCCCAGCATTTT.

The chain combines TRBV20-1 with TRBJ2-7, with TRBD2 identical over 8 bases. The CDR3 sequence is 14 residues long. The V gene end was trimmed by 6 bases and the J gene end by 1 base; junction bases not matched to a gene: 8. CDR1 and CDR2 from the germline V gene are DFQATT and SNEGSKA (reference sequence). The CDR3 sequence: CSAIGAGGSYEQYF. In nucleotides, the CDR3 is TGCAGTGCGATCGGGGCGGGAGGATCCTACGAGCAGTACTTC.

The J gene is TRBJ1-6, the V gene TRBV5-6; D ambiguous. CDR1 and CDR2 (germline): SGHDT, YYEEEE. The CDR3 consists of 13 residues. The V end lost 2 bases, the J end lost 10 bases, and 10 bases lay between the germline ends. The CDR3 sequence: CASSFAGNSPLHF. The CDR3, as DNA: TGTGCCAGCAGCTTCGCGGGGAACTCACCCCTCCACTTT. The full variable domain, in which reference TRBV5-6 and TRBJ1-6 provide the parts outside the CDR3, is DAGVTQSPTHLIKTRGQQVTLRCSPKSGHDTVSWYQQALGQGPQFIFQYYEEEERQRGNFPDRFSGHQFPNYSSELNVNALLLGDSALYLCASSFAGNSPLHFGNGTRLTVT.

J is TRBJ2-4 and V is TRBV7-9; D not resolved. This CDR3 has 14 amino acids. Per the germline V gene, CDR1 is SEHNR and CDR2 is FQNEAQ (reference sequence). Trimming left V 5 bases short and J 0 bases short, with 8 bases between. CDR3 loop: CASSSSLAKNIQYF. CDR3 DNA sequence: TGTGCCAGCAGCAGCAGTCTAGCCAAAAACATTCAGTACTTC.

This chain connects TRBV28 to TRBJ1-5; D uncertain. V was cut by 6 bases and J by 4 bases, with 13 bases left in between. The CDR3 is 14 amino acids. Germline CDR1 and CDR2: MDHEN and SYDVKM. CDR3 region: CASSWVGENQPQHF. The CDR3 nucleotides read TGTGCCAGCAGCTGGGTGGGAGAAAATCAGCCCCAGCATTTT.

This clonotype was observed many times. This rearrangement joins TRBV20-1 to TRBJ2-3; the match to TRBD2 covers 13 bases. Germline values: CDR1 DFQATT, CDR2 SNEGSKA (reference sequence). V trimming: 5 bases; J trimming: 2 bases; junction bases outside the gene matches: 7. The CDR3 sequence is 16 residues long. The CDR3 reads CSASPLAGGTTDTQYF. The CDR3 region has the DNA TGCAGTGCTTCCCCACTAGCGGGAGGGACCACAGATACGCAGTATTTT.

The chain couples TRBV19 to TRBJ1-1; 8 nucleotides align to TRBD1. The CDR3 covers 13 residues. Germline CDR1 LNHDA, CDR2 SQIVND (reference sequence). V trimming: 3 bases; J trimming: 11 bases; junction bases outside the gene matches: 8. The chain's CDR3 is CASSMGQEVRAFF. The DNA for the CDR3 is TGTGCCAGTAGTATGGGACAGGAAGTTAGGGCTTTCTTT.